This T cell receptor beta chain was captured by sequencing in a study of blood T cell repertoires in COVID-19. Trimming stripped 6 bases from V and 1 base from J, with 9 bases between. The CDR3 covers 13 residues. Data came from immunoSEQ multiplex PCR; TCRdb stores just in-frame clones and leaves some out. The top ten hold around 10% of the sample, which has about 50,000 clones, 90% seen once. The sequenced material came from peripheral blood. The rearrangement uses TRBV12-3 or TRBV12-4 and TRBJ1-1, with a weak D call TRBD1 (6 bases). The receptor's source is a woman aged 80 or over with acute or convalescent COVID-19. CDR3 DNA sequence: TGTGCCAGCAGCTGGACAGCGAACACTGAAGCTTTCTTT. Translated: CASSWTANTEAFF.